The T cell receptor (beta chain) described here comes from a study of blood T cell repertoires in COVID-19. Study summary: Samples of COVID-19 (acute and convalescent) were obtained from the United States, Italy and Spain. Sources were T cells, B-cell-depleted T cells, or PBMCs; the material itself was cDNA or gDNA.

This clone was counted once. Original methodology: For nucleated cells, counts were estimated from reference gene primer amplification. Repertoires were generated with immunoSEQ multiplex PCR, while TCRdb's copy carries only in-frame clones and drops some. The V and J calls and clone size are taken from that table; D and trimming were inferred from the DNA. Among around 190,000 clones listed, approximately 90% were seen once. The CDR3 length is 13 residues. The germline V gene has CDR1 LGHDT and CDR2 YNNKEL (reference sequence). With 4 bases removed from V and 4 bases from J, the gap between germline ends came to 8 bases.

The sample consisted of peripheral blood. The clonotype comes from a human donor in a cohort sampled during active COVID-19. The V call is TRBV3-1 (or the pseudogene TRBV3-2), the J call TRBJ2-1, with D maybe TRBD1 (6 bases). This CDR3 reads CASSRGPYNEQFF. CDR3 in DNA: TGTGCCAGCAGCCGGGGGCCATACAATGAGCAGTTCTTC.